The T cell receptor (beta chain) described here comes from a study of siplizumab effects on memory and regulatory T cells. Study outcomes and limitations: Mapping to unstimulated subsets was achieved for only a minor fraction of alloreactive clones. Controls had approximately 27% Treg-derived mappable alloreactive CD4+ clones on average, versus approximately 69% with siplizumab.

CDR1 SGHTA and CDR2 FQGNSA come from the germline V gene. The CDR3 consists of 14 residues. Trimming took 6 bases from V and 2 from J, leaving 11 bases between them. With respect to this clone: Its antigen remains unidentified.

Measured with immunoSEQ multiplex PCR; TCRdb has only the in-frame clones, and not every one. This sample has roughly 100,000 clones; 93% occur once, and the top ten carry about 0.32%. V usage is TRBV7-2 and J usage is TRBJ2-1; D is possibly TRBD1 (5 bases). Sequenced sample: CD4+ T cells sorted from blood. The TCR originated in a human donor in good health. In nucleotides, the CDR3 is TGTGCCAGCAGGGGCTGGACAACCTACAATGAGCAGTTCTTC. It codes for CASRGWTTYNEQFF. Based on the CDR3 plus reference TRBV7-2 and TRBJ2-1, the full variable domain is GAGVSQSPSNKVTEKGKDVELRCDPISGHTALYWYRQSLGQGLEFLIYFQGNSAPDKSGLPSDRFSAERTGGSVSTLTIQRTQQEDSAVYLCASRGWTTYNEQFFGPGTRLTVL.